The T cell receptor beta chain under discussion was sequenced for a study of early T cells in non-severe SARS-CoV-2 infection. The CDR3 spans 15 residues. Trimming left V 5 bases short and J 0 bases short, with 11 bases between. Per germline, CDR1 SGHTA and CDR2 FQGNSA. Each single cDNA molecule received a unique molecular identifier. TCRdb analysed the 5' RACE reads with MiXCR anew, one entry per CDR3 protein. The sample contains approximately 37,000 distinct CDR3 sequences, over 3.5% of which appear only once. Material: whole blood. V and J are TRBV7-2 and TRBJ1-3; a possible D gene is TRBD1 (5 bases). The TCR originated in an adult who was a healthcare worker with PCR-confirmed SARS-CoV-2 infection or an uninfected control (not recorded which). DNA for the CDR3: TGTGCCAGCAGCCCAGGGACTTCCTCTGGAAACACCATATATTTT. Encoded protein: CASSPGTSSGNTIYF.